This is a list of T cell receptor beta chains from one sample in a study of cytomegalovirus exposure and HLA in healthy donors. Some clones are missing from TCRdb's copy, which holds only in-frame ones; the method was immunoSEQ multiplex PCR. The sample includes 95,000 to 120,000 clones, around 66% of them seen just once. The source material was PBMCs. All receptors derive from a man aged 18 to 30 in good health and CMV-seropositive. CDR3s include the opening cysteine and the closing phenylalanine or tryptophan. A D gene is named only where the DNA matches it firmly. Clone sizes are given selectively: once, few, many, or a class where the clone is expanded.

v_gene	abundance	j_gene	d_gene	CDR3nt	CDR3aa
TRBV2	-	TRBJ2-1	TRBD2	TGTGCCAGCCGGACTAGCTTCAATGAGCAGTTCTTC	CASRTSFNEQFF
TRBV9	few	TRBJ2-5	TRBD2	TGTGCCAGCAGCGTCCCCGAGAGCGGGGGGGCCCCCCAAGAGACCCAGTACTTC	CASSVPESGGAPQETQYF
TRBV5-1	-	TRBJ2-1	TRBD2	TGCGCCAGCAGGACAGGGACTAGCTTAAAGGGTGAGCAGTTCTTC	CASRTGTSLKGEQFF
TRBV19	-	TRBJ1-1	TRBD1	TGTGCCAGTAGTAATCCCGGACAGGTGGGGACTGAAGCTTTCTTT	CASSNPGQVGTEAFF
TRBV7-6	-	TRBJ2-5	TRBD1	TGTGCCAGCAGCTTAGCGGGTCAGGGGGCCCAGTACTTC	CASSLAGQGAQYF
TRBV2	-	TRBJ1-6	-	TGTGCCAGCCTGACTTTTTATAATTCACCCCTCCACTTT	CASLTFYNSPLHF
TRBV5-1	-	TRBJ1-1	-	TGCGCCAGCAGCCCGACCACAGGGAGCCCTGAAGCTTTCTTT	CASSPTTGSPEAFF
TRBV7-9	-	TRBJ1-4	-	TGTGCCAGCAGCTTAGGGCTACAGGGTGCACTGTTTTTT	CASSLGLQGALFF
TRBV2	-	TRBJ2-2	TRBD1	TGTGCCAGCCGAGGGACAGCAAGGACCGGGGAGCTGTTTTTT	CASRGTARTGELFF
TRBV15	-	TRBJ2-3	-	TGTGCCACCAGGCTAGAGGTGGGCACAGATACGCAGTATTTT	CATRLEVGTDTQYF
TRBV9	-	TRBJ2-3	-	TGTGCCAGCAGCCCCCAGACAGGTTCAGATACGCAGTATTTT	CASSPQTGSDTQYF
TRBV5-6	-	TRBJ1-1	-	TGTGCCAGCAGCTTGACAGCCCCCCACACTGAAGCTTTCTTT	CASSLTAPHTEAFF
TRBV29-1	-	TRBJ2-1	TRBD1	TGCAGACTCCGAGAACGGGACAGACAATACAATGAGCAGTTCTTC	CRLRERDRQYNEQFF
TRBV27	-	TRBJ1-6	TRBD1	TGTGCCAGCAGTTTATCGGCCAAAGGACAGGGGTTGACTTCACCCCTCCACTTT	CASSLSAKGQGLTSPLHF